This passage covers 32 T cell receptor beta chains from one sample sequenced in a study of OX40 agonist ivuxolimab in advanced cancers. Assay used: immunoSEQ multiplex PCR; TCRdb lists only in-frame clones, some missing. The sample lists some 83,000 clones, roughly 92% occurring once. The sample consisted of CD4+ or CD8+ T cells sorted from blood, taken in a trial of the OX40 agonist ivuxolimab. The origin of the receptors is an adult with an advanced solid tumor such as melanoma, head and neck, liver or kidney cancer.

V and J are TRBV7-9 and TRBJ2-3; D is uncertain. V lost 5 bases and J lost 4, with 10 bases in between. This CDR3 has 13 amino acids. Germline CDR1 reads SEHNR; CDR2 reads FQNEAQ (reference sequence). CDR3 nucleotide sequence: TGTGCCAGCAGCCCAGACCCCCCAGATACGCAGTATTTT. Its translation is CASSPDPPDTQYF.

This chain uses TRBV5-4 with TRBJ2-7, with 7 bases lining up with TRBD1. The germline gives CDR1 SGHNT, CDR2 YYREEE (reference sequence). Losses at the gene ends were 0 bases for V and 6 bases for J; bases not matched to a gene: 9. The CDR3 consists of 15 residues. The CDR3 region has the DNA TGTGCCAGCAGCTTGGGGACAGGCACCGGCGGCGAGCAGTACTTC. This codes for CASSLGTGTGGEQYF.

V and J are TRBV30 and TRBJ2-7; perhaps TRBD1 as D (5 bases). Germline CDR1 GTSNPN, CDR2 SVGIG (reference sequence). There are 14 residues in the CDR3. Trimming cost V 1 base and J 3 bases, with 13 bases left between them. This CDR3 reads CAWSEKGKSYEQYF. CDR3 sequence (DNA): TGTGCCTGGAGTGAGAAGGGGAAAAGCTACGAGCAGTACTTC.

Points on this clone: No conserved phenylalanine or tryptophan ends this CDR3, so it is likely a read error. CDR3 nucleotides: TGTGCCAGCTCACCACCAAGCGGGGGGTCCCACGAGCAGTACCTC. It translates to CASSPPSGGSHEQYL. The gene calls are TRBV18 and TRBJ2-7, with 9 bases that match TRBD2. J gave up 5 bases and V 0 bases, and 5 bases lay outside the gene matches. This CDR3 spans 15 amino acids. Germline V lookup: CDR1 KGHSH, CDR2 LQKENI.

The rearrangement uses TRBV30 and TRBJ2-7; unclear D gene. This CDR3 has 13 amino acids. Germline CDR1 and CDR2: GTSNPN and SVGIG (reference sequence). Trimming cost V 2 bases and J 4 bases, with 12 bases left between them. CDR3 sequence: CAWSLSLPYEQYF. In DNA, the CDR3 is TGTGCCTGGAGTCTCTCCCTCCCTTACGAGCAGTACTTC.

The chain has TRBV7-2 and TRBJ2-7; 10 nucleotides line up with TRBD2. Germline V gene sequence: CDR1 SGHTA, CDR2 FQGNSA. V trimming: 6 bases; J trimming: 3 bases; junction bases outside the gene matches: 8. The CDR3 contains 15 residues. CDR3 region: CASRDSGRPSYEQYF. Here the CDR3 DNA reads TGTGCCAGCAGAGATAGCGGGAGGCCTAGCTACGAGCAGTACTTC. Based on the CDR3 plus reference TRBV7-2 and TRBJ2-7, the full variable domain is GAGVSQSPSNKVTEKGKDVELRCDPISGHTALYWYRQSLGQGLEFLIYFQGNSAPDKSGLPSDRFSAERTGGSVSTLTIQRTQQEDSAVYLCASRDSGRPSYEQYFGPGTRLTVT.

The chain carries TRBV10-3 and TRBJ2-3; D is perhaps TRBD2 (5 bases). This CDR3 is 15 amino acids long. Germline assignment: CDR1 ENHRY and CDR2 SYGVKD. V dropped 3 bases and J dropped 0 bases, with 10 bases sitting between them. The CDR3 is CAISEGLFSTDTQYF. In DNA form, the CDR3 reads TGTGCCATCAGTGAAGGACTCTTTAGCACAGATACGCAGTATTTT.

The chain has TRBV9 and TRBJ2-2; unclear D gene. V was clipped by 4 bases and J by 2 bases, with 9 bases between them. Germline CDR1 is SGDLS and CDR2 is YYNGEE. The CDR3 is made up of 14 amino acids. CDR3 nucleotide sequence: TGTGCCAGCAGCTTAGACTTTAACACCGGGGAGCTGTTTTTT. Residues: CASSLDFNTGELFF.

This chain uses TRBV12-5 with TRBJ1-6; 9 nucleotides match TRBD1. This CDR3 is 16 amino acids long. The germline V gene has CDR1 LGHNT and CDR2 FRNRAP. Trimming removed 6 bases from V and 4 bases from J; junction bases left unmatched: 7. The CDR3 protein is CASGHDRGVYNSPLHF. The CDR3, as DNA: TGTGCTAGTGGCCACGACAGGGGGGTATATAATTCACCCCTCCACTTT.

CDR3 DNA sequence: TGTGCCATCAGTCGGCGGGGGTTTTTAGAGGGGAAAAACTATGGCTACACCTTC. Residues: CAISRRGFLEGKNYGYTF. The V gene is TRBV10-3, the J gene TRBJ1-2; tentatively, D is TRBD1 (5 bases). The germline V and J ends were trimmed by 5 bases and 2 bases, with 24 bases remaining between them. The germline V gene encodes CDR1 ENHRY and CDR2 SYGVKD. This CDR3 region has 18 residues.

The chain joins TRBV19 to TRBJ1-1; weak D call: TRBD1 (6 bases). The CDR3 totals 17 residues. V was clipped by 0 bases and J by 1 base, with 15 bases between them. Germline V lookup: CDR1 LNHDA, CDR2 SQIVND (reference sequence). The CDR3 DNA follows: TGTGCCAGTAGTATAGATCCCTCCGGGGGCGCGAACACTGAAGCTTTCTTT. It codes for CASSIDPSGGANTEAFF.

This sequence joins TRBV18 and TRBJ1-5; TRBD1 matches at 9 bases. J gave up 3 bases and V 5 bases, and 5 bases lay outside the gene matches. Germline CDR1 and CDR2: KGHSH and LQKENI. The CDR3 runs to 15 residues. CDR3 in amino acids: CASSTGTGTNQPQHF. CDR3 coding DNA: TGTGCCAGCTCAACTGGGACAGGGACCAATCAGCCCCAGCATTTT.

This chain joins TRBV2 and TRBJ2-1; D gene uncertain. This CDR3 region has 12 residues. V was clipped by 1 base and J by 9 bases, with 7 bases between them. The germline V gene has CDR1 SNHLY and CDR2 FYNNEI. Here the CDR3 DNA reads TGTGCCAGCAGTGAAGGTGTTCGTGAGCAGTTCTTC. It encodes CASSEGVREQFF.

This chain uses TRBV10-1 with TRBJ2-7; 8 positions match TRBD2. Germline V gene sequence: CDR1 WNHNN, CDR2 SYGVQD (reference sequence). The CDR3 is 14 residues long. J gave up 0 bases and V 10 bases, and 8 bases lay outside the gene matches. CDR3 bases: TGCGCCATCCGCGGGAGGAACTTCTCCTACGAGCAGTACTTC. It specifies CAIRGRNFSYEQYF.

The chain couples TRBV14 to TRBJ2-7; TRBD1 agrees at 10 bases. CDR1 and CDR2 (germline): SGHDN, FVKESK. This CDR3 region has 16 residues. V dropped 1 base and J dropped 5; count of bases not matched to a gene: 8. In DNA form, the CDR3 reads TGTGCCAGCAGCCAAGGTAGACTTGACAGGGGGCACGAGCAGTACTTC. It is translated as CASSQGRLDRGHEQYF.

The CDR3 region is CAWRTANTEAFF. The CDR3, as DNA: TGTGCCTGGAGGACGGCGAACACTGAAGCTTTCTTT. The chain employs TRBV30 and TRBJ1-1; D gene uncertain. Trimming removed 3 bases from V and 1 base from J, with 6 bases in between. Germline CDR1 GTSNPN, CDR2 SVGIG (reference sequence). The CDR3 has 12 residues.

The gene calls are TRBV6-5 and TRBJ1-1, with D possibly TRBD1 on 6 matching bases. Germline CDR1 MNHEY, CDR2 SVGAGI. V gave up 2 bases and J gave up 1 base, with 8 bases separating them. The CDR3 has 14 amino acids. The DNA of the CDR3 is TGTGCCAGCAGTTACGGGGGCACGAACACTGAAGCTTTCTTT. Protein product: CASSYGGTNTEAFF.

The CDR3 nucleotides are TGTGCCAGCAGTTTCTCAGGCTCATGGGAGCAGTACTTC. Protein: CASSFSGSWEQYF. The V call is TRBV27, the J call TRBJ2-7; D gene uncertain. Deletions cut 3 bases from V and 7 bases from J, with 13 bases between. The CDR3 is 13 amino acids. Germline CDR1 reads MNHEY; CDR2 reads SMNVEV (reference sequence).

The DNA of the CDR3 is TGCGCCAGCAGCAACCTTTATGACAGGGGGAGGCCAGATACGCAGTATTTT. Its protein is CASSNLYDRGRPDTQYF. The chain has TRBV4-1 and TRBJ2-3, with 9 bases identical to TRBD1. Per germline, CDR1 MGHRA and CDR2 YSYEKL. Unmatched junction bases numbered 13, after V lost 5 bases and J lost 4 bases. This CDR3 comprises 17 residues.

The chain has TRBV30 and TRBJ1-4, with 7 bases matching TRBD1. Germline loops: CDR1 GTSNPN, CDR2 SVGIG (reference sequence). V was pared by 2 bases and J by 8 bases, with 20 bases of the junction left unmatched. The CDR3 has 18 residues. CDR3 in DNA: TGTGCCTGGAGTCTAGGGACAGTCTTAGGTGGGCTCGAAGAAAAACTGTTTTTT. Its protein product is CAWSLGTVLGGLEEKLFF.

The chain uses TRBV6-6 and TRBJ2-7; no clear D gene. Germline V gene data show CDR1 as MNHNY and CDR2 as SVGAGI (reference sequence). The CDR3 extends over 11 amino acids. V lost 6 bases and J lost 5, with 8 bases in between. The CDR3 DNA follows: TGTGCCAGCAGCCCATCCCACGAGCAGTACTTC. It translates to CASSPSHEQYF.

In nucleotides, the CDR3 is TGTGCCAGTAGTCAAACCGGTCCTGAAGAACTAGCGGGAGAAACAGATACGCAGTATTTT. Translating gives CASSQTGPEELAGETDTQYF. This chain joins TRBV19 and TRBJ2-3; 11 positions agree with TRBD2. This CDR3 has 20 residues. The V gene end was trimmed by 5 bases and the J gene end by 3 bases; junction bases not matched to a gene: 19. Per germline, CDR1 LNHDA and CDR2 SQIVND (reference sequence). The full variable domain, rest sourced from reference TRBV19 and TRBJ2-3, is DGGITQSPKYLFRKEGQNVTLSCEQNLNHDAMYWYRQDPGQGLRLIYYSQIVNDFQKGDIAEGYSVSREKKESFPLTVTSAQKNPTAFYLCASSQTGPEELAGETDTQYFGPGTRLTVL.

The rearrangement links TRBV27 to TRBJ2-3; D is tentatively TRBD1 or TRBD2 (6 bases each). The CDR3 consists of 13 residues. Trimming took off 9 bases at V and 6 bases at J, with 16 bases between the two ends. Germline V gene sequence: CDR1 MNHEY, CDR2 SMNVEV (reference sequence). As DNA, the CDR3 is TGTGCCAGTAAGGGGGGCCCTACGGATACGCAGTATTTT. It codes for CASKGGPTDTQYF.

The chain recombines TRBV19 with TRBJ1-1; D is uncertain. The CDR3 spans 16 residues. V lost 3 bases, J lost 4 bases, and 18 bases lay in between. Germline CDR1 and CDR2: LNHDA and SQIVND (reference sequence). This CDR3 is CASSIRRRALGTEAFF. CDR3 sequence (DNA): TGTGCCAGTAGTATCCGTCGCCGGGCTCTGGGCACTGAAGCTTTCTTT.

J is TRBJ2-1 and V is TRBV23-1; D is ambiguous. TRBV23-1 counts as an open reading frame of uncertain function. The CDR3 totals 16 residues. V gave up 3 bases and J gave up 8 bases, with 20 bases separating them. The DNA of the CDR3 is TGCGCCAGCAGTCATAACGGGTCGGGTAGGGATCATGAGCAGTTCTTC. This gives the protein CASSHNGSGRDHEQFF.

The chain employs TRBV19 and TRBJ1-5; 7 bases agree with TRBD1. The CDR3 runs 15 residues. Trimming removed 5 bases from V and 1 base from J; junction bases left unmatched: 5. Germline CDR1 LNHDA, CDR2 SQIVND (reference sequence). CDR3 amino acids: CASSGDRVSNQPQHF. The CDR3 DNA is TGTGCCAGTAGTGGTGACAGGGTAAGCAATCAGCCCCAGCATTTT.

J is TRBJ1-2 and V is TRBV29-1; D is uncertain. CDR3 size: 15 residues. V lost 6 bases and J 1 base, leaving 18 bases between the germline ends. Germline CDR1 is SQVTM and CDR2 is ANQGSEA. CDR3 sequence (DNA): TGCAGCGTCGATGGGCTACAAGAAAATAACTATGGCTACACCTTC. It is translated as CSVDGLQENNYGYTF.

There are a few counts of this clone. The chain couples TRBV6-6 to TRBJ2-2; perhaps TRBD2 as D (6 bases). The germline gives CDR1 MNHNY, CDR2 SVGAGI (reference sequence). V lost 5 bases and J 2 bases, leaving 12 bases between the germline ends. The CDR3 runs 15 residues. The DNA for the CDR3 is TGTGCCAGCAGTCACATAGCGGAAAACACCGGGGAGCTGTTTTTT. Residues: CASSHIAENTGELFF.

The rearrangement links TRBV2 to TRBJ1-2, with a weak D call TRBD1 (5 bases). The germline V and J ends were trimmed by 0 bases and 3 bases, with 11 bases remaining between them. The CDR3 extends over 15 amino acids. Germline V gene sequence: CDR1 SNHLY, CDR2 FYNNEI. CDR3 sequence reads: CASSEAEGPYYGYTF. The CDR3, as DNA: TGTGCCAGCAGTGAAGCCGAGGGGCCGTACTATGGCTACACCTTC.

The chain uses TRBV27 and TRBJ2-1; 8 nucleotides align to TRBD2. Germline CDR1 is MNHEY and CDR2 is SMNVEV (reference sequence). The V gene end was trimmed by 3 bases and the J gene end by 8 bases; junction bases not matched to a gene: 6. This CDR3 comprises 14 residues. Here the CDR3 reads CASSFPGLDYEQFF. Here the CDR3 DNA reads TGTGCCAGCAGTTTCCCGGGACTAGACTATGAGCAGTTCTTC.

This chain links TRBV30 with TRBJ2-4, with 11 bases fitting TRBD2. J was trimmed by 1 base and V by 4 bases; bases with no gene match: 12. The germline gives CDR1 GTSNPN, CDR2 SVGIG (reference sequence). CDR3 length: 18 residues. For the CDR3, the DNA is TGTGCCTGGAATCAGGGTCTAGCGGGGGGTACGGCCAAAAACATTCAGTACTTC. This codes for CAWNQGLAGGTAKNIQYF.

The rearrangement links TRBV5-2 to TRBJ2-7; no DNA check was done on the table's D call, TRBD1. TRBV5-2 is marked as a pseudogene. CDR3 size: 12 residues. The CDR3 DNA is TGCGCCAGCAGCCAAGACAGGGTCGAGCAGTACTTC. Its translation: CASSQDRVEQYF.